Listed here is a single TCR beta chain. Germline CDR1 and CDR2: MNHEY and SVGEGT. Trimming took off 2 bases at V and 0 bases at J, with 20 bases between the two ends. This CDR3 is built from 19 residues. The data stem from a study of blood T cell repertoires in COVID-19. On the study more broadly: The United States, Italy and Spain were the sources of the acute and convalescent COVID-19 samples. PBMCs, B-cell-depleted T cells, or T cells were the source of the cDNA or gDNA that made up the material.

The authors' processing: Counts of nucleated cells, estimated from reference gene primer amplification, were obtained. The method was immunoSEQ multiplex PCR; TCRdb's version includes in-frame clones alone and lacks a portion of them. Clone size and V and J calls were adopted from that table, with D and trimming inferred from the DNA. This sample has roughly 180,000 clones, with about 78% found just once. Source material: peripheral blood. The chain is built from TRBV6-2 or TRBV6-3 and TRBJ1-5; D is perhaps TRBD1 (6 bases). The origin of this receptor is a woman aged 45-60 years with active or convalescent COVID-19. Here the CDR3 DNA reads TGTGCCAGCAGTTACGGGGGACACGGGGTTACCCATAGCAATCAGCCCCAGCATTTT. Its protein is CASSYGGHGVTHSNQPQHF.